The source of this T cell receptor (beta chain) is a study of cytomegalovirus exposure and HLA in healthy donors. Study at large: The approximately 120 million unique TCR beta sequences, from around 200 million T cells, were found by an earlier analysis. The study, taken as a whole, reports: It was assumed in the presence/absence analyses that sequencing depth was roughly uniform across donors. The only immune exposure information that was available was CMV serostatus.

In the PCR, 60 Vbeta and 13 Jbeta primers were used. TCRdb keeps only in-frame clones here, not all; method: immunoSEQ multiplex PCR. The repertoire has 150,000 to 180,000 clones, around 81% of them found once; the top ten carry roughly 5.3%. CDR3 length: 15 amino acids. The germline V and J ends were trimmed by 1 base and 3 bases, with 10 bases remaining between them. Germline V CDR1 and CDR2: LNHDA, SQIVND (reference sequence). Comments on this clone: What it recognizes is unknown.

This clonotype was obtained from a woman aged 40 to 50 in good health and CMV-seropositive. The chain uses TRBV19 and TRBJ1-5; perhaps TRBD1 as D (5 bases). Material: PBMCs. Written as DNA, the CDR3 is TGTGCCAGTAGTATAGGAGACAGATACAATCAGCCCCAGCATTTT. Encoded protein: CASSIGDRYNQPQHF.